This entry describes one TCR beta chain. This sample is drawn from a study of cytomegalovirus exposure and HLA in healthy donors. The PCR was carried out with 60 Vbeta primers and 13 Jbeta primers. Using immunoSEQ multiplex PCR, the repertoire was profiled, and TCRdb retains in-frame clones only, with some absent. The sample holds tens of thousands of clones, more than 75% seen once. The sample taken for sequencing was PBMCs. This sequence originates from a male donor in good health and CMV-seropositive.

The CDR3 DNA is TGTGCCTGGAGTGCCGGCAGGGATCAATTGGGGATGTGGGGCTACACCTTC. It yields the protein CAWSAGRDQLGMWGYTF. The J gene is TRBJ1-2, the V gene TRBV30; D may be TRBD1 (5 bases). V was shortened by 1 base and J by 8 bases, with 26 bases between the two germline ends. Germline lookup yields CDR1 GTSNPN and CDR2 SVGIG (reference sequence). This CDR3 contains 17 residues.